The 6 T cell receptor beta chains presented below share a single source sample, sequenced in a study of cytomegalovirus exposure and HLA in healthy donors. This table comes from immunoSEQ multiplex PCR, and its TCRdb copy is limited to in-frame clones, with some not included. The sample consists of some 150,000 clones, 89% of them appearing once. What was sequenced was PBMCs. Receptors originate from a woman under 30 in good health and CMV-seropositive.

The chain is built from TRBV6-8 and TRBJ1-3; D unresolved. The ends were cut back, 6 bases at V and 5 bases at J, with 23 bases in the middle. This CDR3 is built from 17 residues. Germline assignment: CDR1 MNHGY and CDR2 SAAAGT. The CDR3 protein is CASSPKPLRPTRNTIYF. As DNA, the CDR3 is TGTGCCAGCAGCCCTAAACCCCTACGGCCTACTAGAAACACCATATATTTT.

The genes are TRBV27 and TRBJ2-3; 10 bases match TRBD2. From germline, CDR1 is MNHEY and CDR2 SMNVEV (reference sequence). The CDR3 spans 14 residues. The V and J ends lost 4 bases and 4 bases, in that order; junction bases with no gene match: 2. The CDR3 sequence is CASSSGLAPDTQYF. In DNA form, the CDR3 reads TGTGCCAGCAGTTCGGGACTAGCGCCAGATACGCAGTATTTT.

The gene calls are TRBV28 and TRBJ2-7; no reliable D call. Trimming pared 3 bases from V and 1 base from J, leaving 10 bases between. CDR1 is MDHEN, CDR2 SYDVKM, per germline. This CDR3 is 14 amino acids long. The CDR3 reads CASSFPLRSYEQYF. The CDR3 DNA follows: TGTGCCAGCAGTTTCCCCCTACGTTCCTACGAGCAGTACTTC.

This rearrangement joins TRBV27 to TRBJ2-7, with 8 positions matching TRBD1. The CDR3 runs to 14 residues. Trimming cost V 4 bases and J 2 bases; bases outside gene matches: 4. The V gene's germline CDR1 is MNHEY and CDR2 SMNVEV (reference sequence). CDR3 residues: CASSWTGRAYEQYF. Here the CDR3 DNA reads TGTGCCAGCAGTTGGACAGGGCGAGCCTACGAGCAGTACTTC.

The chain carries TRBV9 and TRBJ2-5; 7 bases are a match to TRBD1. Germline CDR1 and CDR2: SGDLS and YYNGEE. Germline trimming cut 0 bases from V and 5 bases from J; bases unmatched to any gene: 7. The CDR3 has 15 residues. CDR3 DNA sequence: TGTGCCAGCAGCGTAGGGGACAGATTAATGGAGACCCAGTACTTC. Translated, it gives CASSVGDRLMETQYF.

The chain is built from TRBV15 and TRBJ1-5; tentative D call: TRBD1 (5 bases). Germline-derived CDR1 and CDR2 are LNHNV and YYDKDF (reference sequence). The CDR3 length is 14 residues. Trimming cost V 4 bases and J 7 bases, with 14 bases left between them. CDR3 protein: CATSTRLTGQPQHF. CDR3 nucleotide sequence: TGTGCCACCAGCACCCGCCTAACAGGCCAGCCCCAGCATTTT. Drawing the rest from reference TRBV15 and TRBJ1-5, the complete variable domain is DAMVIQNPRYQVTQFGKPVTLSCSQTLNHNVMYWYQQKSSQAPKLLFHYYDKDFNNEADTPDNFQSRRPNTSFCFLDIRSPGLGDTAMYLCATSTRLTGQPQHFGDGTRLSIL.